This T cell receptor (beta chain) was found in a study of T cells expressing NK-cell markers. Template switching by 5'RACE with UMIs generated the TCR beta cDNA. After re-calling the 5' RACE reads, TCRdb lists one entry per CDR3 protein, DNA absent. The sample holds 550,000 to 600,000 distinct CDR3 sequences. Germline CDR1 reads LNHNV; CDR2 reads YYDKDF (reference sequence). The CDR3 is 15 amino acids. This clonotype originated in a man between 18 and 29 years old in good health. The sequencing input was blood T cells: a sorted CD56 or NKG2C T cell subset, CD4+ or CD8+ T cells, or bulk PBMC T cells (not recorded which). The rearrangement links TRBV15 to TRBJ1-5; lacking DNA, the TRBD1 call made by TCRdb goes unchecked. The CDR3 protein is CATSANRGRDQPQHF. The full variable domain, rest sourced from reference TRBV15 and TRBJ1-5, is DAMVIQNPRYQVTQFGKPVTLSCSQTLNHNVMYWYQQKSSQAPKLLFHYYDKDFNNEADTPDNFQSRRPNTSFCFLDIRSPGLGDTAMYLCATSANRGRDQPQHFGDGTRLSIL.